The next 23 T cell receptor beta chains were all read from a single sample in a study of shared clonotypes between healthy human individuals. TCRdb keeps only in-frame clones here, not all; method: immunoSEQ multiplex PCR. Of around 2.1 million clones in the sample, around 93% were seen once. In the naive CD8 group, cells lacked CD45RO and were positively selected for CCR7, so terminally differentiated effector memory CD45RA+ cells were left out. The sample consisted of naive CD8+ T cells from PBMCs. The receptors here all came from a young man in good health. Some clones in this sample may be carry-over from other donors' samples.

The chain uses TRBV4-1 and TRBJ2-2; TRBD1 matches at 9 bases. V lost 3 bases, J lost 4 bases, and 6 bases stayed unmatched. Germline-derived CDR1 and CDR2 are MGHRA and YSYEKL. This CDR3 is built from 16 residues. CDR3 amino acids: CASSQSRTGVTGELFF. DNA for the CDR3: TGCGCCAGCAGCCAGTCCCGGACAGGGGTCACCGGGGAGCTGTTTTTT.

The CDR3 protein is CASSLLRTEAFF. CDR3 coding DNA: TGTGCCAGCAGCTTGCTCAGAACTGAAGCTTTCTTT. The V call is TRBV5-6, the J call TRBJ1-1; D remains ambiguous. Trimming took 1 base from V and 5 from J, leaving 6 bases between them. The germline CDR1 and CDR2 sequences are SGHDT and YYEEEE. The CDR3 sequence is 12 residues long.

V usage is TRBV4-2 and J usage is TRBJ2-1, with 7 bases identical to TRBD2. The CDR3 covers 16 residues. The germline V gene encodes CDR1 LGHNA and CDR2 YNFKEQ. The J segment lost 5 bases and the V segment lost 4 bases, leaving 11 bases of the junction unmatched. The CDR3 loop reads CASSLKKRDGNNEQFF. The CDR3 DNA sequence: TGTGCCAGCAGCCTAAAAAAGCGGGACGGGAACAATGAGCAGTTCTTC.

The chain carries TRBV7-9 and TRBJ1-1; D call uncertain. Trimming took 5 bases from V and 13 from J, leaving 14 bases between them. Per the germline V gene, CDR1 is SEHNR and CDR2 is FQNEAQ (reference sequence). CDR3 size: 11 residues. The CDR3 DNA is TGTGCCAGCAGCATGAGCCCTTCCCTTTTCTTT. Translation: CASSMSPSLFF.

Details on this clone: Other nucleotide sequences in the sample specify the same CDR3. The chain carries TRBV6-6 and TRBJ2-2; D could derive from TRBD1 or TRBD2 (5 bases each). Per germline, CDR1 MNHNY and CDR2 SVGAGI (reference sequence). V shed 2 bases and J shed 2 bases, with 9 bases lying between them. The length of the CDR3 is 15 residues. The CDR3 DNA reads TGTGCCAGCAGTTACCTGGGGGTTAACACCGGGGAGCTGTTTTTT. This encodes CASSYLGVNTGELFF.

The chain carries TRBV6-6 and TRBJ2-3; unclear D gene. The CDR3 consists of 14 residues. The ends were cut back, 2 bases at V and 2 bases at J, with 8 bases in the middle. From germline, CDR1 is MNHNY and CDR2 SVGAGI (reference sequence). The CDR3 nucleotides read TGTGCCAGCAGTTACCCCGGGCCCACAGATACGCAGTATTTT. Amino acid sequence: CASSYPGPTDTQYF.

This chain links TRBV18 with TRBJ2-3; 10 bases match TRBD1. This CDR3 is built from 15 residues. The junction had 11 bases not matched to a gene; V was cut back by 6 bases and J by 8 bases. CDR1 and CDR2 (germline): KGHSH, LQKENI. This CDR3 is CASSTTTGGLGTQYF. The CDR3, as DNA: TGTGCCAGCTCGACAACGACAGGGGGCTTAGGTACGCAGTATTTT.

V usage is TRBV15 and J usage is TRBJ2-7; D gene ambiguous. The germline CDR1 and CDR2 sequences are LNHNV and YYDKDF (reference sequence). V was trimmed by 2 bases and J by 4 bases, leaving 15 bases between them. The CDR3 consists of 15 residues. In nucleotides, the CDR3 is TGTGCCACCAGCAGATGGGCTGGGAACCCATACGAGCAGTACTTC. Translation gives CATSRWAGNPYEQYF.

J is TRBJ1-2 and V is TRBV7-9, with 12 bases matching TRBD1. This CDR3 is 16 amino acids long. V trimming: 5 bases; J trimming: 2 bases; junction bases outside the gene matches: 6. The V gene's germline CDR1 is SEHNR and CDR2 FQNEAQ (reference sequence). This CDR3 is CASSHTGTGGNYGYTF. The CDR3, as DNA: TGTGCCAGCAGCCACACCGGGACAGGGGGCAACTATGGCTACACCTTC.

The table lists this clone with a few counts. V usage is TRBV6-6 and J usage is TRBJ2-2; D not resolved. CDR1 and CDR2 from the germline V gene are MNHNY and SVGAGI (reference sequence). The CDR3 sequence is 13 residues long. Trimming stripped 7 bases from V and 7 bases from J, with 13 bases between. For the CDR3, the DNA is TGTGCCAGCAATACCTTAACGGGCGGGGAGCTGTTTTTT. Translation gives CASNTLTGGELFF.

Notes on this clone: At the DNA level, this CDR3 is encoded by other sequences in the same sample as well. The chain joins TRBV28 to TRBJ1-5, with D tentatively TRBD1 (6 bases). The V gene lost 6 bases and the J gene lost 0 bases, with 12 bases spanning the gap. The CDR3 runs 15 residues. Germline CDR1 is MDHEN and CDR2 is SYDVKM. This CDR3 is CASRGQGYSNQPQHF. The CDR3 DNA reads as TGTGCCAGCAGGGGCCAGGGGTATAGCAATCAGCCCCAGCATTTT.

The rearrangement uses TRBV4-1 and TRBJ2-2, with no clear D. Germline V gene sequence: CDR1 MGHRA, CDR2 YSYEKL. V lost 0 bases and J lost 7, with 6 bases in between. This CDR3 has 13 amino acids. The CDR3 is CASSQDLNGELFF. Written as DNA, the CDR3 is TGCGCCAGCAGCCAAGATCTTAACGGGGAGCTGTTTTTT.

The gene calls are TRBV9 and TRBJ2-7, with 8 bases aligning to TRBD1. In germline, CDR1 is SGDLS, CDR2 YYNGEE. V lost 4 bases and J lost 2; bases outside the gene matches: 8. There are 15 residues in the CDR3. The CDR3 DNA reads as TGTGCCAGCAGCTTGGGGGACAGGCAGACCTACGAGCAGTACTTC. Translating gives CASSLGDRQTYEQYF.

CDR3 sequence: CASSTGTGLAEQFF. DNA of the CDR3: TGTGCCAGCAGTACCGGGACAGGGTTGGCTGAGCAGTTCTTC. The genes are TRBV28 and TRBJ2-1, with 9 positions matching TRBD1. The CDR3 loop spans 14 amino acids. The germline V gene has CDR1 MDHEN and CDR2 SYDVKM. V was pared by 5 bases and J by 9 bases, with 8 bases of the junction left unmatched.

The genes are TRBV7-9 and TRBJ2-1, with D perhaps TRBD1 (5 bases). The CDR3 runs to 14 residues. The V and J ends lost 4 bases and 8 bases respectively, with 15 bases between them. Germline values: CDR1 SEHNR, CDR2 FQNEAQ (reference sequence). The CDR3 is CASSSGRESHEQFF. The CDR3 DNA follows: TGTGCCAGCAGCTCGGGCAGGGAAAGCCATGAGCAGTTCTTC.

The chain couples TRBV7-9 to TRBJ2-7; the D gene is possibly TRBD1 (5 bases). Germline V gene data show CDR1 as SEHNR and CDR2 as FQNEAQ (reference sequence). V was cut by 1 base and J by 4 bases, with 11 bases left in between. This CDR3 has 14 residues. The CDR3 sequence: CASSLDAGWYEQYF. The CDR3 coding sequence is TGTGCCAGCAGCTTAGATGCAGGGTGGTACGAGCAGTACTTC.

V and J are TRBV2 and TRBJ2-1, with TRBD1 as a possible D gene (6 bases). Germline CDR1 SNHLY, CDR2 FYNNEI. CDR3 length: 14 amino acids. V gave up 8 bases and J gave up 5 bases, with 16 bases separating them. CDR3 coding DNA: TGTGCCAGCTTTGTAAGGGGGTTGCACAATGAGCAGTTCTTC. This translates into CASFVRGLHNEQFF.

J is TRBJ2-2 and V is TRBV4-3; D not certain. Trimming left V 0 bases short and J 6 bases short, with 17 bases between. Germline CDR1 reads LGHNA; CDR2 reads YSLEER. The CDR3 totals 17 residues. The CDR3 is CASSQDGRRIWAGELFF. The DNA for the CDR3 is TGCGCCAGCAGCCAAGATGGCAGGAGAATCTGGGCCGGGGAGCTGTTTTTT.

The CDR3 coding sequence is TGTGCCAGTAGTGTACCCCGCACAGGGGAGAGCACAGATACGCAGTATTTT. Translating gives CASSVPRTGESTDTQYF. The chain has TRBV19 and TRBJ2-3; 7 positions agree with TRBD1. The germline V gene has CDR1 LNHDA and CDR2 SQIVND (reference sequence). Trimming at V came to 5 bases and at J to 0 bases, leaving 11 bases not matched to a gene. The CDR3 extends over 17 amino acids.

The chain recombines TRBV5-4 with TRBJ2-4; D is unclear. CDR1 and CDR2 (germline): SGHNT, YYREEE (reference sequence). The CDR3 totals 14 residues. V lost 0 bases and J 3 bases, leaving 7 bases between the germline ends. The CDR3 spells CASSLGFGKNIQYF. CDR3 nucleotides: TGTGCCAGCAGCTTGGGGTTTGGCAAAAACATTCAGTACTTC.

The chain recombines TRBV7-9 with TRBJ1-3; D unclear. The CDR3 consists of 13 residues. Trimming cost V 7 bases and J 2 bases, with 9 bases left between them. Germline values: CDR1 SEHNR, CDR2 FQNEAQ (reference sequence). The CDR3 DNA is TGTGCCAGCATCCCGCTAACTGGAAACACCATATATTTT. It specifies CASIPLTGNTIYF.

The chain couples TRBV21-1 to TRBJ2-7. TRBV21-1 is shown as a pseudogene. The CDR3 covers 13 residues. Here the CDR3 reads CASSQSPSYEQYF. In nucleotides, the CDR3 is TGTGCCAGCAGCCAAAGCCCCAGCTACGAGCAGTACTTC.

The chain's CDR3 is CASSNPGTSGGEQYF. The CDR3 nucleotides are TGTGCCAGCAGTAACCCCGGGACTAGCGGCGGGGAGCAGTACTTC. V usage is TRBV28 and J usage is TRBJ2-7; 11 bases map to TRBD2. The CDR3 runs to 15 residues. Trimming took 5 bases from V and 7 from J; bases not matched to a gene: 10. Germline assignment: CDR1 MDHEN and CDR2 SYDVKM.